One sample yielded the 2 T cell receptor beta chains listed below, sequenced in a study of shared clonotypes between healthy human individuals. Assay: immunoSEQ multiplex PCR; the TCRdb copy retains only in-frame clones and omits some. The sample consists of more than 1 million clones, more than 75% of them appearing once. Material: memory CD4+ T cells from PBMCs. As to subset: CD45RA-negative fraction. All receptors come from a man aged 18 to 29 in good health. Some clones in this sample may be carry-over from other donors' samples.

The genes are TRBV2 and TRBJ2-2, with 7 positions matching TRBD1. The CDR3 runs to 14 residues. In germline, CDR1 is SNHLY, CDR2 FYNNEI. Trimming took 8 bases from V and 5 from J; bases not matched to a gene: 8. The CDR3 protein is CASRLQGETGELFF. CDR3 DNA sequence: TGTGCCAGCCGCCTTCAGGGGGAAACCGGGGAGCTGTTTTTT.

This sequence joins TRBV6-4 and TRBJ1-5, with D perhaps TRBD1 (5 bases). Germline CDR1 MRHNA, CDR2 SNTAGT. The ends were cut back, 4 bases at V and 7 bases at J, with 11 bases in the middle. This CDR3 is built from 13 residues. CDR3 sequence: CASSGGAGQPQHF. In DNA, the CDR3 is TGTGCCAGCAGTGGTGGGGCAGGGCAGCCCCAGCATTTT.